A single TCR beta chain is shown here with its context. Its cognate antigen is unknown. These data come from a study of T-cell reconstitution after alpha-beta-depleted transplantation in children. General study points: Several hundred rapidly expanded clones from non-depleted graft cells reportedly supplied alpha-beta T cells about two months post-transplant.

Germline CDR1 and CDR2: LGHNA and YSLEER. CDR3 length: 14 residues. Trimming removed 3 bases from V and 0 bases from J, with 8 bases in between. Unique molecular identifiers were incorporated during preparation of the TCRbeta library. TCRdb reprocessed the PCR reads via MiXCR and lists one record per CDR3 protein. Of fewer than 700,000 distinct CDR3 sequences in the sample, 23% were seen once. The V call is TRBV4-3, the J call TRBJ1-2; no clear D gene. The sequencing used PBMCs, mostly from graft donor cells, collected 360 days after TCRalphabeta/CD19-depleted stem cell transplant. The TCR sequence derives from a boy in the first two years of life who had a stem cell transplant for acute myeloid leukemia, so the T cells may come from the graft donor. The CDR3 DNA follows: TGCGCCAGCAGCCAGGGCATTGCTAACTATGGCTACACCTTC. Its protein product is CASSQGIANYGYTF.